This T cell receptor (beta chain) comes out of a study of T cell responses to AZD1222 COVID-19 vaccine. Study-wide findings and caveats: Donors were mostly white British, more females; clonal diversity possibly underestimated. Vaccination with two AZD1222 doses was followed by a rise in Spike-specific TCR breadth and depth.

Worth noting for this clone: Its antigen remains unidentified.

V lost 0 bases to trimming and J lost 7 bases, with 12 bases between them. Per the germline V gene, CDR1 is MNHEY and CDR2 is SVGAGI. The length of the CDR3 is 14 residues. TCRdb keeps only in-frame clones here, not all; method: immunoSEQ multiplex PCR. The data hold about 99,000 clones, with around nine tenths observed a single time. This specimen consisted of peripheral blood, obtained 28 days after the second dose of the MenACWY control vaccine. The chain employs TRBV6-5 and TRBJ1-2; D possibly corresponds to TRBD1 (6 bases). The sequence was collected from an adult who received the MenACWY meningococcal vaccine as a control. CDR3 in amino acids: CASSYSRGRGGYTF. In DNA form, the CDR3 reads TGTGCCAGCAGTTACTCTCGGGGGCGGGGTGGCTACACCTTC.